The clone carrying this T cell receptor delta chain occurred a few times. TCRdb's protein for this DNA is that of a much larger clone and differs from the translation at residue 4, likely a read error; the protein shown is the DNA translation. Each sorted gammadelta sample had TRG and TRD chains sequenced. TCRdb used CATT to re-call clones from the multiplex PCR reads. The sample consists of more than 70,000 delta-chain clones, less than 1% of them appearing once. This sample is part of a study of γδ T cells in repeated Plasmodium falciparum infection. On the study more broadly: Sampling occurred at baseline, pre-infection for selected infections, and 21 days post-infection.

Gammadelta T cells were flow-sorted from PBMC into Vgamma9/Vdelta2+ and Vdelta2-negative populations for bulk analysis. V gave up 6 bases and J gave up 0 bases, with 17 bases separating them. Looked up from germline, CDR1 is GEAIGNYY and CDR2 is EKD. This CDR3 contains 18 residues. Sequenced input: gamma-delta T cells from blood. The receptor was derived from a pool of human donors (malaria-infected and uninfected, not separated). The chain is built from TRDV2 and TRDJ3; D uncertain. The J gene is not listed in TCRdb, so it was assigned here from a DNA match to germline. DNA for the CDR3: TGTGCCTGTATACACCGCGGGACACGCTCCTGGGACACCCGACAGATGTTTTTC. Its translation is CACIHRGTRSWDTRQMFF.